A selection of T cell receptor beta chains follows, all from one sample in a study of T-cell reconstitution after alpha-beta-depleted transplantation in children. TCRdb processed the PCR reads anew with MiXCR; each CDR3 protein has one entry. This table has 350,000 to 400,000 distinct CDR3 sequences, around 20% appearing once. The specimen was PBMCs from the stem cell graft donor, collected from the stem cell graft. These receptors came from a human donor who donated a stem cell graft to a child with acute myeloid leukemia. Both conserved end residues are part of each CDR3. The D gene is left open where the match is weak. Where a row states a size, it is once, few, many or the class of an expanded clone; other rows omit it.

TRBV27	few	TRBJ2-3	NA	TGTGCCAGCAGTTTAGTAGGCCCTCGAAGCACAGATACGCAGTATTTT	CASSLVGPRSTDTQYF
TRBV28	many	TRBJ2-1	TRBD2	TGTGCCAGCAGTTTACATCTAGCGGGAGGCGGTGAGCAGTTCTTC	CASSLHLAGGGEQFF
TRBV4-2	few	TRBJ2-5	TRBD2	TGTGCCAGCAGCCCTCGACTAGCGGGAGGGGGGCGAGAGACCCAGTACTTC	CASSPRLAGGGRETQYF
TRBV10-3	many	TRBJ2-3	TRBD2	TGTGCCATCAGTGATGGGACTAGGACAGATACGCAGTATTTT	CAISDGTRTDTQYF
TRBV15	many	TRBJ2-2	NA	TGTGCCACCAGCAGGAACAGCGACACCGGGGAGCTGTTTTTT	CATSRNSDTGELFF
TRBV27	NA	TRBJ2-7	NA	TGTGCCAGCAGCACACCGGAGGGCTATTCCTACGAGCAGTACTTC	CASSTPEGYSYEQYF
TRBV5-5	NA	TRBJ2-3	TRBD2	TGTGCCAGCAGCGGACTAGGTTACACAGATACGCAGTATTTT	CASSGLGYTDTQYF
TRBV14	NA	TRBJ2-1	TRBD1	TGTGCCAGCAGCCAACCGGGACAGTTGGGGGATGAGCAGTTCTTC	CASSQPGQLGDEQFF
TRBV29-1	NA	TRBJ2-1	TRBD2	TGCAGCGTTGCGTTAGCGGGAGGCAATGAGCAGTTCTTC	CSVALAGGNEQFF
TRBV29-1	many	TRBJ2-7	NA	TGCAGCGTTGACCGGGGTTTGGGATCCTACGAGCAGTACTTC	CSVDRGLGSYEQYF
TRBV24-1	NA	TRBJ2-7	NA	TGTGCCACGAGTAGGGGCAGCGGATACGAGCAGTACTTC	CATSRGSGYEQYF
TRBV20-1	many	TRBJ2-7	TRBD2	TGCAGTGCTAACCCCACTAGCGGGAGGAACTCCTACGAGCAGTACTTC	CSANPTSGRNSYEQYF
TRBV7-8	few	TRBJ2-7	TRBD2	TGTGCCAGCAGCTTAGGCCTAGCGGACGAGCAGTACTTC	CASSLGLADEQYF
TRBV6-2/TRBV6-3	many	TRBJ2-1	NA	TGTGCCAGCAGCCCCCTAGGGTTTATCAATGAGCAGTTCTTC	CASSPLGFINEQFF
TRBV15	NA	TRBJ1-1	NA	TGTGCCACCAGCAGCCCAGGTAGGGACACTGAAGCTTTCTTT	CATSSPGRDTEAFF
TRBV12-3/TRBV12-4	NA	TRBJ2-5	NA	TGTGCCAGCAGCCCTCCAGGGTCTGGGGAGACCCAGTACTTC	CASSPPGSGETQYF
TRBV15	many	TRBJ2-7	NA	TGTGCCACCAGCAGAGTAAGGGCAGGGGACGAGCAGTACTTC	CATSRVRAGDEQYF
TRBV12-3/TRBV12-4	few	TRBJ2-5	NA	TGTGCCAGTATGGACTTGCGAGCCCAAGAGACCCAGTACTTC	CASMDLRAQETQYF
TRBV6-5	many	TRBJ2-1	NA	TGTGCCAGCACCAAGGGGACCCACACCATCTACAATGAGCAGTTCTTC	CASTKGTHTIYNEQFF
TRBV12-3/TRBV12-4	few	TRBJ1-4	TRBD1	TGTGCCAGCAGTTTTTTAGGGGGCGAGGCAACTAATGAAAAACTGTTTTTT	CASSFLGGEATNEKLFF
TRBV6-1	few	TRBJ2-1	TRBD1	TGTGCCAGCAGCCTCGACAGGGGGCACTACAATGAGCAGTTCTTC	CASSLDRGHYNEQFF
TRBV25-1	many	TRBJ2-3	TRBD2	TGTGCCAGCAGTTCACTAGCGGGAGTGTATGCAGATACGCAGTATTTT	CASSSLAGVYADTQYF
TRBV20-1	few	TRBJ1-4	NA	TGCAGTGCTCCAACCAATGAAAAACTGTTTTTT	CSAPTNEKLFF
TRBV6-4	few	TRBJ1-2	NA	TGTGCCAGCAGTGACTCGTCAGGGGTAGACTATGGCTACACCTTC	CASSDSSGVDYGYTF
TRBV5-1	NA	TRBJ2-1	TRBD2	TGCGCCAGCAGCTTGGCCGGCCTAGCGGAGGACAATGAGCAGTTCTTC	CASSLAGLAEDNEQFF
TRBV29-1	many	TRBJ1-4	TRBD1	TGCAGCGTTGAACCGGGACAGGGAGATGAAAAACTGTTTTTT	CSVEPGQGDEKLFF
TRBV27	NA	TRBJ1-2	NA	TGTGCCAGCAGTCCGGCGGGGACGAACGGCTACACCTTC	CASSPAGTNGYTF
TRBV12-3/TRBV12-4	many	TRBJ2-1	NA	TGTGCCAGCAGTCAGGGCTACAATGAGCAGTTCTTC	CASSQGYNEQFF
TRBV5-1	many	TRBJ2-3	TRBD2	TGCGCCAGCAGCTTGGCGACTAGCGGGAGGATACAGGATACGCAGTATTTT	CASSLATSGRIQDTQYF
TRBV29-1	many	TRBJ1-1	NA	TGCAGCGTTGAAGGCACAACAGGTTGGAACACTGAAGCTTTCTTT	CSVEGTTGWNTEAFF
TRBV28	many	TRBJ2-7	NA	TGTGCCAGCAGTTTTACGGGGGGCTCGGTTGGATACGAGCAGTACTTC	CASSFTGGSVGYEQYF
TRBV12-3/TRBV12-4	few	TRBJ2-1	NA	TGTGCCAGCAGTTTGGTATTGGGAGTTACTAACTCCTACAATGAGCAGTTCTTC	CASSLVLGVTNSYNEQFF
TRBV12-3/TRBV12-4	NA	TRBJ1-2	NA	TGTGCCAGTCTAGACGCGGCAGCTAACTATGGCTACACCTTC	CASLDAAANYGYTF
TRBV5-1	NA	TRBJ2-7	NA	TGCGCCAGCAGCTTGTACGTGGGAGTAGAGGAAGAGCAGTACTTC	CASSLYVGVEEEQYF
TRBV4-1	NA	TRBJ2-4	NA	TGCGCCAGCAGCCAAAGTAACGGCGAGCGCAAAAACATTCAGTACTTC	CASSQSNGERKNIQYF
TRBV6-2/TRBV6-3	few	TRBJ2-5	NA	TGTGCCAGCAGTAGTTGGCCTCAAGAGACCCAGTACTTC	CASSSWPQETQYF
TRBV9	few	TRBJ2-7	NA	TGTGCCAGCAGCGTAGGGAGAGAGCAGTACTTC	CASSVGREQYF
TRBV20-1	few	TRBJ2-3	NA	TGCAGTGCTAGAGACACTAGGACTTCGACAGATACGCAGTATTTT	CSARDTRTSTDTQYF
TRBV11-2	few	TRBJ2-7	TRBD2	TGTGCCAGCAGCTTGACCGGGACTAGCGGGAGGAGGTACTTC	CASSLTGTSGRRYF
TRBV10-3	NA	TRBJ1-5	NA	TGTGCCATCAGTCTTGGATGGGCGGGACGCAATCAGCCCCAGCATTTT	CAISLGWAGRNQPQHF
TRBV7-3	NA	TRBJ2-3	TRBD2	TGTGCCAGCAGCTTAAATCCGGGAGGGAGCACAGATACGCAGTATTTT	CASSLNPGGSTDTQYF
TRBV10-3	few	TRBJ2-1	NA	TGTGCCATCAGGGAGTACAATGAGCAGTTCTTC	CAIREYNEQFF
TRBV4-1	few	TRBJ2-7	TRBD1	TGCGCCAGCAGCCATGGATGGACAGGGGGCGTGGAGCAGTACTTC	CASSHGWTGGVEQYF
TRBV20-1	NA	TRBJ1-5	NA	TGCAGTGCTAGAGACCTGCTCAGTAACAATCAGCCCCAGCATTTT	CSARDLLSNNQPQHF
TRBV4-1	many	TRBJ1-2	NA	TGCGCCAGCAGCCAAGATCTGACAGGATGGAACTATGGCTACACCTTC	CASSQDLTGWNYGYTF
TRBV5-1	NA	TRBJ1-5	NA	TGCGCCAGCAGCAAGACGGTTAGCAATCAGCCCCAGCATTTT	CASSKTVSNQPQHF
TRBV5-1	NA	TRBJ1-1	NA	TGCGCCAGCAGCTTGGCCGACAGGCCGAACACTGAAGCTTTCTTT	CASSLADRPNTEAFF
TRBV11-2	few	TRBJ2-5	TRBD2	TGTGCCAGCAGCGCGACAGGTGGGACTAGCGGGAGTACCAAAGAGACCCAGTACTTC	CASSATGGTSGSTKETQYF
TRBV7-3	few	TRBJ2-4	TRBD2	TGTGCCAGCAGCTTCGGGACTAGCGGGAAACTAGCCAAAAACATTCAGTACTTC	CASSFGTSGKLAKNIQYF
TRBV10-3	few	TRBJ1-1	NA	TGTGCCAGTCGACCTGTAGCGGTCACTGAAGTTTTCTTT	CASRPVAVTEVFF
TRBV19	many	TRBJ1-1	NA	TGTGCCAGTAGTGCTGACAGAGGGTCAACTGAAGCTTTCTTT	CASSADRGSTEAFF
TRBV6-5	few	TRBJ2-5	NA	TGTGCCAGCAGTTACTCGATGGGCAGCAAAGAGACCCAGTACTTC	CASSYSMGSKETQYF
TRBV11-1	many	TRBJ2-1	TRBD2	TGTGCCAGCAGCCAACCACGGACTAGCGGGAGGGCCGGTTACAATGAGCAGTTCTTC	CASSQPRTSGRAGYNEQFF
TRBV3-1	NA	TRBJ1-2	NA	TGTGCCAGCAGCCAAGATGCGCGGTCTCACTATGGCTACACCTTC	CASSQDARSHYGYTF
TRBV20-1	NA	TRBJ2-7	TRBD2	TGCAGTGCTAGCCCGGCTAGCGGGAGGGCCGGTTACGAGCAGTACTTC	CSASPASGRAGYEQYF